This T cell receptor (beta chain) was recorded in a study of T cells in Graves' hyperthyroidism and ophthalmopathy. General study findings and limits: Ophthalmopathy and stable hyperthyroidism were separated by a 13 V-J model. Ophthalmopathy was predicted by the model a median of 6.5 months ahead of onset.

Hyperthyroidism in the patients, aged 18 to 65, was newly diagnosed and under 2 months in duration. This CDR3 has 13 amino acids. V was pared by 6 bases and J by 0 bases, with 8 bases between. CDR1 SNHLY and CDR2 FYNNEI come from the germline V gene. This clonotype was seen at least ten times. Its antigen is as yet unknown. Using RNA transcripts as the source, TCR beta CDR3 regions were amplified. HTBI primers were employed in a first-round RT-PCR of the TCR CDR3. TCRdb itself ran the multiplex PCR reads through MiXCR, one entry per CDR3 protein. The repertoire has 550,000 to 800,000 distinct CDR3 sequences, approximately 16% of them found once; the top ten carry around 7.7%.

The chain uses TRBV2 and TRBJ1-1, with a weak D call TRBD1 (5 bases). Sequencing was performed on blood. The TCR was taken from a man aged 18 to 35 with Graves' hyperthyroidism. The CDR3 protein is CASRQTVNTEAFF. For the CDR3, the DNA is TGTGCCAGCAGGCAGACAGTGAACACTGAAGCTTTCTTT.